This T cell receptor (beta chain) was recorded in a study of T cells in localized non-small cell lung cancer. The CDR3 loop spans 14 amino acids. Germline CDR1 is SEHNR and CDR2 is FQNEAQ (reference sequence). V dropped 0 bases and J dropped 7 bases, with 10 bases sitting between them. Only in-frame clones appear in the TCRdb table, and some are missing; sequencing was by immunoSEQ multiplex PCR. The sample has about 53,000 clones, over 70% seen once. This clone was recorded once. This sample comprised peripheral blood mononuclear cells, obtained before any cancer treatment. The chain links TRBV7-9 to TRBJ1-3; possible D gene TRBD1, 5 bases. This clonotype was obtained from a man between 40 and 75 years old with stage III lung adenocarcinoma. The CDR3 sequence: CASSLAGSGNTIYF. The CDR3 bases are TGTGCCAGCAGCTTAGCGGGTTCAGGGAACACCATATATTTT.